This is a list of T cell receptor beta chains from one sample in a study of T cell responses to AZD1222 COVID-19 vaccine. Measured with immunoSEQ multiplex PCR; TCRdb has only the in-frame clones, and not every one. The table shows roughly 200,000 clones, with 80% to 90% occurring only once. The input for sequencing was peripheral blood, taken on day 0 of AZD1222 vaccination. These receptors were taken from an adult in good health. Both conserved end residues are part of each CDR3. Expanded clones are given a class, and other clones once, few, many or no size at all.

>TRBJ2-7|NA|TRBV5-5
CASSLFGGTYEQYF
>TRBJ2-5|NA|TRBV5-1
CASRRSGSETQYF
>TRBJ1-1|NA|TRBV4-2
CASSPSPLNTEAFF
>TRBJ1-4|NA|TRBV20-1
CSASRGLSSEKLFF
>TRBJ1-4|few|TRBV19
CASRTGTGLPEKLFF
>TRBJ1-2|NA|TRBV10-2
CASSESGQGGDVYGYTF
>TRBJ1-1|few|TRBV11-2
CASSHPTGNSEAFF
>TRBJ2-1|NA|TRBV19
CASRTLSGGAFNEQFF
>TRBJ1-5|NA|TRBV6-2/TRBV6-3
CASSYPANQPQHF
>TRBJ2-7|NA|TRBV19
CASSPAGQGPYEQYF
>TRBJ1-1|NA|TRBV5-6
CASRIQGAMNTEAFF
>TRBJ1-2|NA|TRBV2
CATRGTGGSNYGYTF
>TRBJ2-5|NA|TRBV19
CASSFGGRQGADETQYF
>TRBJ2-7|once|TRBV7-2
CASSAWGTGGPWQYF
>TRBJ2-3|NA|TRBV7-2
CASSSPGRGLADTQYF
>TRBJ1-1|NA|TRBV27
CASYYRANTEAFF
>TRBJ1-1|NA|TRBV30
CAWRAGGWGTEAFF
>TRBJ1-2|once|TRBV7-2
CASSLSSAVVF
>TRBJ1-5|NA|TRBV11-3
CASSLVGQGDQPQHF
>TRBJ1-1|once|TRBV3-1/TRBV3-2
CASSQVAGTEAFF
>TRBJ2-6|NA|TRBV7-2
CASMGGANVLTF
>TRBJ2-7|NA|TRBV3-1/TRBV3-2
CASSQDLSDGVEQYF
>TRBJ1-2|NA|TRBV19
CASSISGTGGDGYTF
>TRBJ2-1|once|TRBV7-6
CASSSSGGIFNEQFF
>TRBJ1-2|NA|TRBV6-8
CASSYSPGRGYGYTF
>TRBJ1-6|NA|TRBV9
CASSEAGLGSPLHF
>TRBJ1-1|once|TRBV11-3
CASSLSEKNTEAFF